One sample yielded the 29 T cell receptor beta chains listed below, sequenced in a study of CD8+ T cells in alopecia areata. Documented treatment: oral pan-JAK inhibitor, 5-10 mg twice daily. RNA extraction and reverse transcription yielded cDNA as sequencing template. The table came from immunoSEQ multiplex PCR; TCRdb's copy has only in-frame clones and leaves some out. The table records roughly 200,000 clones, around 56% of them present only once. The material sequenced was CD4+ T cells sorted from blood, taken at week 4, from a patient treated with tofacitinib. These receptors came from a human donor with alopecia areata.

This clone has more than one count but fewer than ten. The chain recombines TRBV5-1 with TRBJ1-4; 9 bases agree with TRBD1. Germline CDR1 reads SGHRS; CDR2 reads YFSETQ. CDR3 length: 15 residues. Unmatched junction bases numbered 6, after V lost 4 bases and J lost 5 bases. The CDR3 sequence: CASSVSGTGNEKLFF. CDR3 sequence (DNA): TGCGCCAGCAGCGTTTCCGGGACAGGGAATGAAAAACTGTTTTTT.

This sequence joins TRBV6-6 and TRBJ2-1; a possible D gene is TRBD2 (6 bases). CDR1 and CDR2 from the germline V gene are MNHNY and SVGAGI (reference sequence). The CDR3 covers 15 residues. V was shortened by 2 bases and J by 0 bases, with 8 bases between the two germline ends. Here the CDR3 reads CASSYAGSSYNEQFF. CDR3 nucleotide sequence: TGTGCCAGCAGTTACGCGGGATCCTCCTACAATGAGCAGTTCTTC.

This rearrangement joins TRBV29-1 to TRBJ2-3, with D unresolved. The CDR3 has 12 amino acids. Germline assignment: CDR1 SQVTM and CDR2 ANQGSEA. Deletions cut 4 bases from V and 5 bases from J, with 10 bases between. The CDR3 protein is CSVGSQEDTQYF. The CDR3 nucleotides are TGCAGCGTTGGATCTCAGGAAGATACGCAGTATTTT.

V usage is TRBV27 and J usage is TRBJ1-2; weak D call: TRBD1 (5 bases). V was cut by 3 bases and J by 7 bases, with 27 bases left in between. CDR3 size: 18 residues. CDR1 and CDR2 from the germline V gene are MNHEY and SMNVEV (reference sequence). CDR3 coding DNA: TGTGCCAGCAGTTTGGAGGGGCGGACAAGGGGCGGATTGGGTGGCTACACCTTC. This gives the protein CASSLEGRTRGGLGGYTF.

The rearrangement links TRBV7-2 to TRBJ2-7; D could derive from TRBD1 or TRBD2 (5 bases each). Germline lookup yields CDR1 SGHTA and CDR2 FQGNSA. The length of the CDR3 is 14 residues. The V end lost 5 bases, the J end lost 2 bases, and 13 bases lay between the germline ends. The chain's CDR3 is CASSRIGEPYEQYF. DNA of the CDR3: TGTGCCAGCAGCAGAATAGGGGAGCCCTACGAGCAGTACTTC.

The chain employs TRBV29-1 and TRBJ1-2; TRBD1 matches 9 bases. Per the germline V gene, CDR1 is SQVTM and CDR2 is ANQGSEA. J lost 5 bases, V lost 7 bases, and 14 bases had no gene match. The CDR3 is made up of 15 amino acids. The CDR3 region has the DNA TGCAGCGCTGCGCACCCCGGGACAGGGCCTTATGGCTACACCTTC. It translates to CSAAHPGTGPYGYTF.

V and J are TRBV7-2 and TRBJ2-3; 7 bases align to TRBD1. The germline CDR1 and CDR2 sequences are SGHTA and FQGNSA. This CDR3 has 15 residues. The V and J ends lost 1 base and 5 bases, in that order; junction bases with no gene match: 6. DNA of the CDR3: TGTGCCAGCAGCTTAGTATTAGGGGGCGGAGATACGCAGTATTTT. As protein: CASSLVLGGGDTQYF.

The gene calls are TRBV6-5 and TRBJ2-3, with D tentatively TRBD2 (7 bases). Germline V lookup: CDR1 MNHEY, CDR2 SVGAGI. CDR3 size: 15 residues. The V gene lost 2 bases and the J gene lost 3 bases, with 12 bases spanning the gap. As DNA, the CDR3 is TGTGCCAGCAGTTACGGGGGGGCAGGGACAGATACGCAGTATTTT. Translating it yields CASSYGGAGTDTQYF.

The V gene is TRBV29-1, the J gene TRBJ2-7; 7 positions agree with TRBD1. The CDR3 runs 13 residues. The V gene's germline CDR1 is SQVTM and CDR2 ANQGSEA. J was trimmed by 4 bases and V by 6 bases; bases with no gene match: 9. Written as DNA, the CDR3 is TGCAGCGTAGGTAAAGGGGGCAGGTACGAGCAGTACTTC. Amino acids: CSVGKGGRYEQYF.

The gene calls are TRBV9 and TRBJ2-7; D perhaps matches TRBD1 (6 bases). The length of the CDR3 is 13 residues. V shed 4 bases and J shed 3 bases, with 11 bases lying between them. CDR1 and CDR2 from the germline V gene are SGDLS and YYNGEE. CDR3 DNA sequence: TGTGCCAGCAGCTCGGGACAAGGCTACGAGCAGTACTTC. Its translation: CASSSGQGYEQYF.

To note about this clone: Within the sample, other DNA sequences also encode this same CDR3. The V and J genes are TRBV15 and TRBJ2-5, with TRBD2 identical over 7 bases. Germline V lookup: CDR1 LNHNV, CDR2 YYDKDF (reference sequence). This CDR3 has 15 residues. The V segment lost 0 bases and the J segment 2 bases; nucleotides outside the gene matches: 3. CDR3 residues: CATSRDRGEQETQYF. The DNA of the CDR3 is TGTGCCACCAGCAGAGATCGGGGGGAACAAGAGACCCAGTACTTC.

The rearrangement joins TRBV19 to TRBJ2-7, with TRBD1 identical over 8 bases. The germline CDR1 and CDR2 sequences are LNHDA and SQIVND (reference sequence). The CDR3 is 13 residues long. V lost 6 bases to trimming and J lost 0 bases; unmatched junction nucleotides: 1. CDR3 amino acids: CASRDRGSYEQYF. Written as DNA, the CDR3 is TGTGCCAGTAGAGACAGGGGCTCCTACGAGCAGTACTTC.

The chain employs TRBV18 and TRBJ2-7; the D gene is possibly TRBD1 (6 bases). Trimming shortened V by 3 bases and J by 3 bases, and 9 bases separated the two germline ends. Germline V CDR1 and CDR2: KGHSH, LQKENI. CDR3 length equals 13 residues. As DNA, the CDR3 is TGTGCCAGCTCACCGGGACACGGCTACGAGCAGTACTTC. Its translation is CASSPGHGYEQYF.

This CDR3 is CASSQDNGGASQPQHF. In DNA form, the CDR3 reads TGCGCCAGCAGCCAAGATAATGGGGGTGCGAGTCAGCCCCAGCATTTT. The rearrangement uses TRBV4-3 and TRBJ1-5; TRBD1 is a possible D gene (5 bases). The ends were cut back, 0 bases at V and 6 bases at J, with 15 bases in the middle. Germline CDR1 LGHNA, CDR2 YSLEER. There are 16 residues in the CDR3.

The V gene is TRBV5-1, the J gene TRBJ1-4; 12 nucleotides match TRBD1. The V gene's germline CDR1 is SGHRS and CDR2 YFSETQ. Unmatched junction bases numbered 8, after V lost 3 bases and J lost 8 bases. This CDR3 contains 16 residues. CDR3 nucleotides: TGCGCCAGCAGCTCTACTTGGGACAGGGGGCTCGAAAAACTGTTTTTT. This encodes CASSSTWDRGLEKLFF.

J is TRBJ2-7 and V is TRBV27, with 10 bases matching TRBD1. Trimming removed 5 bases from V and 3 bases from J; junction bases left unmatched: 7. Germline values: CDR1 MNHEY, CDR2 SMNVEV (reference sequence). The CDR3 extends over 15 amino acids. CDR3 in amino acids: CASSPAGTGVYEQYF. The DNA for the CDR3 is TGTGCCAGCAGTCCGGCCGGGACAGGGGTCTACGAGCAGTACTTC.

This clone has more than one count but fewer than ten. V is TRBV2 and J is TRBJ1-4; D uncertain. From germline, CDR1 is SNHLY and CDR2 FYNNEI. Trimming cost V 6 bases and J 7 bases, with 15 bases left between them. This CDR3 has 14 amino acids. The CDR3 sequence is CASRSKSAGEKLFF. CDR3 nucleotides: TGTGCCAGCAGGAGTAAATCGGCAGGTGAAAAACTGTTTTTT.

This CDR3 is CASNGMNTEAFF. For the CDR3, the DNA is TGTGCCAGTAACGGCATGAACACTGAAGCTTTCTTT. J is TRBJ1-1 and V is TRBV19, with D unclear. Germline CDR1 and CDR2: LNHDA and SQIVND (reference sequence). The V end was cut by 7 bases, the J end by 0 bases, with 6 bases between. The length of the CDR3 is 12 residues.

The rearrangement uses TRBV14 and TRBJ2-7; tentatively, D is TRBD2 (7 bases). This CDR3 contains 16 residues. In germline, CDR1 is SGHDN, CDR2 FVKESK. V was pared by 4 bases and J by 3 bases, with 19 bases between. This CDR3 is CASSLLGGGAGYEQYF. DNA of the CDR3: TGTGCCAGCAGCCTCCTAGGCGGGGGCGCAGGCTACGAGCAGTACTTC.

V gene TRBV7-2 combines with J gene TRBJ2-3, with TRBD2 matching over 12 bases. Germline V lookup: CDR1 SGHTA, CDR2 FQGNSA. The CDR3 covers 15 residues. The junction had 5 bases not matched to a gene; V was cut back by 8 bases and J by 2 bases. This chain's CDR3 is CASLTSGGSTDTQYF. CDR3 in DNA: TGTGCCAGCTTAACTAGCGGGGGGTCCACAGATACGCAGTATTTT.

The chain uses TRBV30 and TRBJ1-1; no clear D gene. The CDR3 is made up of 11 amino acids. V gave up 6 bases and J gave up 0 bases, with 5 bases separating them. Germline CDR1 is GTSNPN and CDR2 is SVGIG (reference sequence). The CDR3 loop reads CACSMNTEAFF. As DNA, the CDR3 is TGTGCCTGCTCTATGAACACTGAAGCTTTCTTT.

In its sample, this clone was seen a few times. The rearrangement links TRBV10-3 to TRBJ2-2, with D unclear. This CDR3 spans 15 amino acids. V gave up 5 bases and J gave up 5 bases, with 15 bases separating them. CDR1 is ENHRY, CDR2 SYGVKD, per germline. The CDR3 reads CAISIEAAWTGELFF. The CDR3 DNA follows: TGTGCCATCAGTATTGAGGCAGCCTGGACCGGGGAGCTGTTTTTT.

The gene calls are TRBV28 and TRBJ1-2; D remains ambiguous. Looked up from germline, CDR1 is MDHEN and CDR2 is SYDVKM. The V gene lost 5 bases and the J gene lost 7 bases, with 20 bases spanning the gap. This CDR3 contains 15 residues. In nucleotides, the CDR3 is TGTGCCAGCAGTCCGATCCTCCCCGAAGCCAGTGGCTACACCTTC. This sequence encodes CASSPILPEASGYTF.

This clone was seen only a few times. The chain links TRBV7-9 to TRBJ1-1; TRBD1 matches at 7 bases. Germline V lookup: CDR1 SEHNR, CDR2 FQNEAQ (reference sequence). With V trimmed by 5 bases and J by 5 bases, 14 bases remained unmatched. CDR3 size: 16 residues. This chain's CDR3 is CASSPTGGRDRTEAFF. The CDR3 region has the DNA TGTGCCAGCAGCCCAACGGGGGGGAGGGACAGAACTGAAGCTTTCTTT.

This clone showed up just a few times. This chain links TRBV2 with TRBJ2-7, with 8 nucleotides matching TRBD1. The CDR3 is 14 amino acids. Germline lookup yields CDR1 SNHLY and CDR2 FYNNEI. After removal of 5 bases from V and 6 bases from J, the junction contained 9 bases not matched to a gene. DNA of the CDR3: TGTGCCAGCAGTTTACTCGGGACAGGAGCCGAGCAGTACTTC. Protein: CASSLLGTGAEQYF.

The chain has TRBV7-2 and TRBJ1-2; D is unclear. The germline V gene encodes CDR1 SGHTA and CDR2 FQGNSA. The CDR3 has 15 residues. V was pared by 1 base and J by 4 bases, with 13 bases between. This CDR3 is CASSLDRADPYGYTF. The CDR3 DNA reads as TGTGCCAGCAGCTTAGATCGGGCGGACCCCTATGGCTACACCTTC.

The chain links TRBV4-2 to TRBJ1-2; TRBD1 is a possible D gene (6 bases). Germline V lookup: CDR1 LGHNA, CDR2 YNFKEQ. This CDR3 comprises 15 residues. Trimming removed 0 bases at V and 0 bases at J, with 8 bases between. CDR3 nucleotides: TGTGCCAGCAGCCAAGACAGGGGAGCTAACTATGGCTACACCTTC. Protein product: CASSQDRGANYGYTF.

The chain carries TRBV30 and TRBJ1-2; D ambiguous. V lost 2 bases to trimming and J lost 8 bases, with 12 bases between them. The CDR3 covers 12 residues. Germline CDR1 and CDR2: GTSNPN and SVGIG (reference sequence). CDR3 in amino acids: CAWSRTVTGYTF. As DNA, the CDR3 is TGTGCCTGGAGTCGAACCGTCACCGGCTACACCTTC.

This chain joins TRBV5-4 and TRBJ2-1, with D unclear. CDR1 and CDR2 (germline): SGHNT, YYREEE (reference sequence). Deletions cut 0 bases from V and 7 bases from J, with 5 bases between. This CDR3 has 12 residues. The CDR3 DNA reads as TGTGCCAGCAGCTTGGTAGAGAATGAGCAGTTCTTC. This gives the protein CASSLVENEQFF.